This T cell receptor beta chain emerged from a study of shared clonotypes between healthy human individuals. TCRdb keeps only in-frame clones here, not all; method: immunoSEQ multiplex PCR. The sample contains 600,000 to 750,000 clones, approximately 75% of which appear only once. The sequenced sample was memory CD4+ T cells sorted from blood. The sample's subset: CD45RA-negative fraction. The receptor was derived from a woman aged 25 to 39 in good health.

CDR3 bases: TGTGCCAGCTCACCACAGGGGGCGAGCACAGATACGCAGTATTTT. Protein sequence: CASSPQGASTDTQYF. This chain links TRBV18 with TRBJ2-3, with 7 bases that match TRBD1. From germline, CDR1 is KGHSH and CDR2 LQKENI. V shed 1 base and J 0 bases; nucleotides not matched to a gene: 1. The CDR3 totals 15 residues.